The clone carrying this TCR beta chain showed up just a few times. Its antigen is unidentified. The data originate from a study of early T cells in non-severe SARS-CoV-2 infection. Turning to the study itself: Bulk RNA taken from unsorted whole blood was sequenced, leaving chains unpaired. General study results and limits: Comparison of clonotypes with VDJdb favored anti-spike CD8 responses while missing private and CD4 specificities.

Individual cDNA molecules were tagged with unique molecular identifiers, the study reported. TCRdb analysed the 5' RACE reads with MiXCR anew, one entry per CDR3 protein. The sample has 45,000 or so distinct CDR3 sequences, less than 8.5% seen once. This receptor was taken from an adult who was a healthcare worker with PCR-confirmed SARS-CoV-2 infection or an uninfected control (not recorded which). The sequencing sample was made of whole blood.

The CDR3 region is CSAPRQDLVEQYF. CDR3 DNA sequence: TGCAGTGCTCCTCGGCAGGACCTGGTCGAGCAGTACTTC. The gene calls are TRBV20-1 and TRBJ2-7; D unclear. The germline V and J ends were trimmed by 5 bases and 6 bases, with 17 bases remaining between them. Germline V gene lookup returns CDR1 DFQATT and CDR2 SNEGSKA (reference sequence). The CDR3 is 13 amino acids.